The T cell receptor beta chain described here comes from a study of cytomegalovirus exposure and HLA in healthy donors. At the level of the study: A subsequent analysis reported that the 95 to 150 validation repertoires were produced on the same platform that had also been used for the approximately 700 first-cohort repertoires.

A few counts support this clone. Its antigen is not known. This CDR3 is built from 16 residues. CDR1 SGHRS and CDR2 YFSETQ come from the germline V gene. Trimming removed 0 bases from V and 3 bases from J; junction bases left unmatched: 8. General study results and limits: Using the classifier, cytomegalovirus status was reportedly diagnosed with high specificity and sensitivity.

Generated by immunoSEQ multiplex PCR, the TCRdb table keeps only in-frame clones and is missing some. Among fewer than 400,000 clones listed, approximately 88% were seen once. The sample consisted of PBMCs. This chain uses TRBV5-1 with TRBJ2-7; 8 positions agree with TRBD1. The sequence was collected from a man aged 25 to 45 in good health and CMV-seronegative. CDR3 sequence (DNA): TGCGCCAGCAGCTTGGCCTCTGGGACAGGAGTCTACGAGCAGTACTTC. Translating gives CASSLASGTGVYEQYF.